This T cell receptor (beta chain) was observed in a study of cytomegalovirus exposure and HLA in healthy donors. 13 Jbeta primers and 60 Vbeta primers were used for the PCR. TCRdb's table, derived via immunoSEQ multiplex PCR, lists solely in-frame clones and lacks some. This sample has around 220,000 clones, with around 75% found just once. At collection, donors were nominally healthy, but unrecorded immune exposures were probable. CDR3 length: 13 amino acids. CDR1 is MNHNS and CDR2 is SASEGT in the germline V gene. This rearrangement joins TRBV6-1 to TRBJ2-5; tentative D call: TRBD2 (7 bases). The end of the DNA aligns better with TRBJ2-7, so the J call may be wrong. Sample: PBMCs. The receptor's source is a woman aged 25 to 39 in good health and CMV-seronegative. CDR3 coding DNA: TGTGCCAGCGTGACGGGGGGCATGGACGAGCAGTACTTC. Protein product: CASVTGGMDEQYF.